A single sample gave rise to the 15 T cell receptor beta chains below, sequenced in a study of T cell repertoires in cytomegalovirus infection. TCRdb passed the reads through MiXCR, listing each CDR3 protein once. The table has approximately 140,000 distinct CDR3 sequences, 5.5% to 8% seen once. Input material: PBMCs. Every receptor here comes from a human donor in good health (CMV status not recorded). Some clones in this sample may be carry-over from other donors' samples.

There are many counts of this clonotype. The chain joins TRBV14 to TRBJ1-1; D remains unclear. Germline CDR1 and CDR2: SGHDN and FVKESK. The CDR3 totals 14 residues. V was shortened by 3 bases and J by 1 base, with 9 bases between the two germline ends. CDR3 loop: CASSHFAGNTEAFF. CDR3 bases: TGTGCCAGCAGCCATTTTGCAGGGAACACTGAAGCTTTCTTT.

This clonotype appeared many times. The chain employs TRBV7-8 and TRBJ2-5, with D possibly called TRBD1 or TRBD2 (5 bases each). V lost 3 bases, J lost 2 bases, and 16 bases lay in between. The germline gives CDR1 SGHVS, CDR2 FQNEAQ. The CDR3 spans 16 residues. This CDR3 reads CASSFRRDPRQETQYF. The CDR3 DNA reads as TGTGCCAGCAGCTTTCGCCGGGACCCACGACAAGAGACCCAGTACTTC.

This clonotype has at least ten counts. The J gene is TRBJ2-6, the V gene TRBV28; D possibly uses TRBD1 or TRBD2 (6 bases each). The CDR3 consists of 17 residues. CDR1 and CDR2 from the germline V gene are MDHEN and SYDVKM. Trimming shortened V by 3 bases and J by 0 bases, and 12 bases separated the two germline ends. This CDR3 reads CASSFPGDSSGANVLTF. The CDR3 coding sequence is TGTGCCAGCAGTTTTCCAGGGGACTCCTCTGGGGCCAACGTCCTGACTTTC.

V and J are TRBV5-1 and TRBJ2-7; 7 bases agree with TRBD1. The CDR3 totals 16 residues. V gave up 2 bases and J gave up 3 bases; unmatched junction bases: 11. Germline lookup yields CDR1 SGHRS and CDR2 YFSETQ. The CDR3 coding sequence is TGCGCCAGCAGCTTAGGTTCAGGGGGTAAATTCTACGAGCAGTACTTC. Translated, it gives CASSLGSGGKFYEQYF.

This clonotype showed up many times. CDR3 sequence reads: CASSFRGLMDYGYTF. The CDR3 DNA follows: TGTGCCAGCAGTTTCAGGGGGTTAATGGACTATGGCTACACCTTC. The genes are TRBV6-2 or TRBV6-3 and TRBJ1-2, with 7 positions matching TRBD1. Germline values: CDR1 MNHEY, CDR2 SVGEGT. The CDR3 totals 15 residues. J gave up 3 bases and V 4 bases, and 8 bases lay outside the gene matches.

A note on this clonotype: Just one base apart from a much larger clone, this may be a read error. This chain connects TRBV19 to TRBJ1-4; D is possibly TRBD1 (5 bases). This CDR3 comprises 17 residues. CDR1 is LNHDA and CDR2 is SQIVND in the germline V gene (reference sequence). CDR3 sequence reads: CASSTGRQGVRNEKLIF. In DNA, the CDR3 is TGTGCCAGTAGTACCGGGCGGCAGGGAGTGCGTAATGAAAAACTGATTTTT.

Many counts were recorded for this clonotype. The rearrangement links TRBV9 to TRBJ2-3; 11 bases match TRBD2. The length of the CDR3 is 16 residues. From germline, CDR1 is SGDLS and CDR2 YYNGEE. V gave up 4 bases and J gave up 3 bases; unmatched junction bases: 7. The CDR3 protein is CASSRRGLADTDTQYF. The CDR3 DNA reads TGTGCCAGCAGCCGACGGGGACTAGCGGATACAGATACGCAGTATTTT. The full variable domain, in which reference TRBV9 and TRBJ2-3 provide the parts outside the CDR3, is DSGVTQTPKHLITATGQRVTLRCSPRSGDLSVYWYQQSLDQGLQFLIQYYNGEERAKGNILERFSAQQFPDLHSELNLSSLELGDSALYFCASSRRGLADTDTQYFGPGTRLTVL.

This clonotype appeared many times. The CDR3 DNA reads as TGTGCCAGCAGCGGAGCGAATTACAATGAGCAGTTCTTC. Protein sequence: CASSGANYNEQFF. V usage is TRBV7-2 and J usage is TRBJ2-1; D not resolved. With 5 bases removed from V and 4 bases from J, the gap between germline ends came to 9 bases. The CDR3 runs to 13 residues. CDR1 SGHTA and CDR2 FQGNSA come from the germline V gene.

This clonotype has at least ten counts. This sequence joins TRBV7-8 and TRBJ2-5; TRBD2 matches at 7 bases. The CDR3 is 15 amino acids. The germline V gene has CDR1 SGHVS and CDR2 FQNEAQ. V was clipped by 2 bases and J by 5 bases; unmatched bases: 8. The chain's CDR3 is CASSLREGEGETQYF. Written as DNA, the CDR3 is TGTGCCAGCAGCTTAAGAGAAGGGGAGGGGGAGACCCAGTACTTC.

This rearrangement joins TRBV29-1 to TRBJ1-1, with TRBD1 matching over 7 bases. The germline V gene encodes CDR1 SQVTM and CDR2 ANQGSEA. Losses at the gene ends were 6 bases for V and 12 bases for J; bases not matched to a gene: 10. The CDR3 has 11 residues. The CDR3 bases are TGCAGCGTCACAGGGGCCTCCGGGTCTTTCTTT. This translates into CSVTGASGSFF. Supplemented by reference TRBV29-1 and TRBJ1-1, the full variable domain reads SAVISQKPSRDICQRGTSLTIQCQVDSQVTMMFWYRQQPGQSLTLIATANQGSEATYESGFVIDKFPISRPNLTFSTLTVSNMSPEDSSIYLCSVTGASGSFFGQGTRLTVV.

This clonotype was detected many times. The rearrangement joins TRBV11-2 to TRBJ1-5; 7 bases match TRBD1. The CDR3 is made up of 14 amino acids. Germline trimming cut 4 bases from V and 3 bases from J; bases unmatched to any gene: 3. Germline assignment: CDR1 SGHAT and CDR2 FQNNGV. This CDR3 is CASSSTGFNQPQHF. The CDR3 DNA follows: TGTGCCAGCAGCTCGACAGGGTTCAATCAGCCCCAGCATTTT.

This clonotype was observed many times. The chain links TRBV7-9 to TRBJ2-3, with D perhaps given as TRBD1 or TRBD2 (5 bases each). The CDR3 loop spans 14 amino acids. Germline-derived CDR1 and CDR2 are SEHNR and FQNEAQ (reference sequence). The V and J ends lost 9 bases and 2 bases respectively, with 15 bases between them. CDR3 loop: CASKGRRATDTQYF. Written as DNA, the CDR3 is TGTGCCAGTAAGGGGAGAAGGGCCACAGATACGCAGTATTTT.

In this sample, this clonotype turned up a few times. The CDR3 DNA sequence: TGTGCCAGCAGCCAAGGGTGGACAGGGAATCGTGGCTACACCTTC. Translating it yields CASSQGWTGNRGYTF. The gene calls are TRBV4-2 and TRBJ1-2; 8 nucleotides align to TRBD1. This CDR3 comprises 15 residues. Germline CDR1 reads LGHNA; CDR2 reads YNFKEQ. V dropped 1 base and J dropped 7; count of bases not matched to a gene: 8.

In this sample, this clonotype turned up many times. The chain is built from TRBV5-5 and TRBJ1-1; D call uncertain. CDR1 and CDR2 (germline): SGHKS, YYEKEE (reference sequence). CDR3 length equals 11 residues. Trimming shortened V by 3 bases and J by 5 bases, and 5 bases separated the two germline ends. CDR3: CASSSQTEAFF. For the CDR3, the DNA is TGTGCCAGCAGCTCGCAGACTGAAGCTTTCTTT.

This clonotype was recorded many times. The J gene is TRBJ1-4, the V gene TRBV7-6; 8 bases align to TRBD1. This CDR3 contains 13 residues. CDR1 and CDR2 (germline): SGHVS, FNYEAQ. The J segment lost 10 bases and the V segment lost 3 bases, leaving 4 bases of the junction unmatched. The CDR3 here is CASSLTGEGKLFF. The CDR3 bases are TGTGCCAGCAGCTTGACAGGGGAAGGAAAACTGTTTTTT. Combining the CDR3 with reference TRBV7-6 and TRBJ1-4 gives the whole variable domain GAGVSQSPRYKVTKRGQDVALRCDPISGHVSLYWYRQALGQGPEFLTYFNYEAQQDKSGLPNDRFSAERPEGSISTLTIQRTEQRDSAMYRCASSLTGEGKLFFGSGTQLSVL.